What follows are 10 T cell receptor beta chains derived from one specimen sequenced in a study of T cell repertoires in cytomegalovirus infection. TCRdb re-analysed the reads in MiXCR, keeping a single row per CDR3 protein. The table shows around 740,000 distinct CDR3 sequences, with about a third occurring only once. The specimen was PBMCs. The receptor set was obtained from a human donor in good health (CMV status not recorded). Some clones in this sample may be carry-over from other donors' samples.

V gene TRBV12-3 or TRBV12-4 combines with J gene TRBJ2-5, with TRBD1 matching over 8 bases. The CDR3 covers 16 residues. The V segment lost 5 bases and the J segment 1 base; nucleotides outside the gene matches: 9. Here the CDR3 reads CASSIGTGASQETQYF. CDR3 DNA sequence: TGTGCCAGCAGTATCGGGACAGGCGCCTCCCAAGAGACCCAGTACTTC.

The chain is built from TRBV12-3 or TRBV12-4 and TRBJ2-2; a possible D gene is TRBD1 (6 bases). V dropped 5 bases and J dropped 6 bases, with 13 bases sitting between them. CDR3 size: 14 residues. CDR3 sequence: CASSDYREAGELFF. CDR3 bases: TGTGCCAGCAGTGACTACAGGGAAGCCGGGGAGCTGTTTTTT.

This clonotype was observed at least ten times. This chain links TRBV7-8 with TRBJ1-1; D perhaps matches TRBD1 (5 bases). Germline V gives CDR1 SGHVS, CDR2 FQNEAQ. This CDR3 comprises 16 residues. The V end lost 6 bases, the J end lost 0 bases, and 17 bases lay between the germline ends. The CDR3 loop is CASSLKWGIMNTEAFF. The CDR3 region has the DNA TGTGCCAGCAGTCTAAAGTGGGGCATCATGAACACTGAAGCTTTCTTT.

Only one count was recorded for this clonotype. The rearrangement joins TRBV20-1 to TRBJ2-1; 9 bases align to TRBD2. V was pared by 5 bases and J by 0 bases, with 5 bases of the junction left unmatched. Per the germline V gene, CDR1 is DFQATT and CDR2 is SNEGSKA (reference sequence). The CDR3 spans 15 residues. The CDR3 DNA reads TGCAGTGCTCCGGGTAGCGGGAGCTCCTACAATGAGCAGTTCTTC. This gives the protein CSAPGSGSSYNEQFF.

Only a few counts were recorded for this clonotype. This sequence joins TRBV14 and TRBJ2-7; the match to TRBD1 covers 12 bases. The J segment lost 6 bases and the V segment lost 2 bases, leaving 8 bases of the junction unmatched. The CDR3 totals 16 residues. Germline V gives CDR1 SGHDN, CDR2 FVKESK. This CDR3 reads CASSQPSGQGAREQYF. The CDR3, as DNA: TGTGCCAGCAGCCAACCCTCGGGACAGGGGGCGCGCGAGCAGTACTTC.

The chain employs TRBV6-5 and TRBJ2-3, with D uncertain. CDR1 is MNHEY and CDR2 is SVGAGI in the germline V gene. V lost 0 bases, J lost 4 bases, and 8 bases lay in between. CDR3 length: 14 amino acids. Written as DNA, the CDR3 is TGTGCCAGCAGTTACTCGAGGCGGTCAGATACGCAGTATTTT. Amino acids: CASSYSRRSDTQYF.

There are many counts of this clonotype. The chain combines TRBV3-1 with TRBJ2-1; D is perhaps TRBD1 or TRBD2 (6 bases each). CDR3 size: 17 residues. V was clipped by 2 bases and J by 7 bases, with 21 bases between them. Germline values: CDR1 LGHDT, CDR2 YNNKEL (reference sequence). The DNA for the CDR3 is TGTGCCAGCAGCCAACCCACCGGCCGGGGGCAAGGAAATGAGCAGTTCTTC. Protein: CASSQPTGRGQGNEQFF.

The V gene is TRBV7-4, the J gene TRBJ1-5, with TRBD1 matching 11 bases. V was clipped by 1 base and J by 4 bases; unmatched bases: 15. CDR1 SGHVT and CDR2 SQSDAQ come from the germline V gene. This CDR3 spans 20 amino acids. CDR3 sequence reads: CASSLGVPKDRGPGNQPQHF. CDR3 bases: TGTGCCAGCAGCTTAGGAGTTCCCAAGGACAGGGGGCCAGGTAATCAGCCCCAGCATTTT.

CDR3 protein: CASSYYSGIYNEQFF. CDR3 bases: TGTGCCAGCAGTTATTATAGCGGGATCTACAATGAGCAGTTCTTC. The chain carries TRBV6-2 or TRBV6-3 and TRBJ2-1; 8 bases line up with TRBD2. Trimming removed 3 bases from V and 3 bases from J; junction bases left unmatched: 4. Germline CDR1 reads MNHEY; CDR2 reads SVGEGT. The CDR3 runs to 15 residues.

This clonotype turned up a few times. The rearrangement uses TRBV6-1 and TRBJ2-5, with D perhaps matching TRBD1 or TRBD2 (5 bases each). CDR1 MNHNS and CDR2 SASEGT come from the germline V gene. Trimming took off 6 bases at V and 5 bases at J, with 22 bases between the two ends. The CDR3 covers 16 residues. CDR3 in amino acids: CASSDSYRDVGETQYF. The CDR3 DNA follows: TGTGCCAGCAGCGATAGCTACCGGGACGTTGGGGAGACCCAGTACTTC.